The clone carrying this T cell receptor (beta chain) was found once. The antigen is not known. The data belong to a study of T cell responses to AZD1222 COVID-19 vaccine. Study-wide context: Second-dose groups at about 4 or about 12 weeks were pooled.

Study-level points and caveats: Following two doses of AZD1222, Spike-specific TCR breadth and depth rose. White British donors predominated, females outnumbered males, and clonal diversity was possibly underestimated. It was only after the peak T cell response that any repertoires were sampled.

The ends were cut back, 2 bases at V and 2 bases at J, with 10 bases in the middle. The CDR3 runs to 15 residues. Germline values: CDR1 SGHTA, CDR2 FQGNSA. Profiled with immunoSEQ multiplex PCR; TCRdb holds only in-frame clones, not every one. The top ten hold 1.5% to 1.8% of the sample, which has 95,000 to 150,000 clones, roughly 90% seen once. The V call is TRBV7-2, the J call TRBJ1-5; tentative D call: TRBD1 (6 bases). This specimen consisted of peripheral blood, obtained on day 0 of AZD1222 vaccination. The clonotype originates from an adult in good health. In nucleotides, the CDR3 is TGTGCCAGCAGCTTACGGGCAGGGGGCAATCAGCCCCAGCATTTT. It translates to CASSLRAGGNQPQHF.